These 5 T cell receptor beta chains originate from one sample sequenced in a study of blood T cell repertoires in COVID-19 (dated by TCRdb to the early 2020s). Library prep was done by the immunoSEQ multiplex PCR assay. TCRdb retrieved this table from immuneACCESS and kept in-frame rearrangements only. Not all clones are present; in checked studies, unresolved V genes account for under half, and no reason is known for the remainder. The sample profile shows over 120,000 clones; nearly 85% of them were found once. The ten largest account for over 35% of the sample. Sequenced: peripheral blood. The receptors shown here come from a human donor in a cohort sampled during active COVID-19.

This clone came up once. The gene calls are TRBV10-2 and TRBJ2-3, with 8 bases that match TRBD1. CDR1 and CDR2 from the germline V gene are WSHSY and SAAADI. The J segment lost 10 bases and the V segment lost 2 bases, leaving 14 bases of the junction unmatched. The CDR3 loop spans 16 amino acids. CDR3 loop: CASSEPPGQARGAQYF. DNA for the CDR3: TGCGCCAGCAGTGAGCCTCCGGGACAGGCAAGGGGTGCGCAGTATTTT.

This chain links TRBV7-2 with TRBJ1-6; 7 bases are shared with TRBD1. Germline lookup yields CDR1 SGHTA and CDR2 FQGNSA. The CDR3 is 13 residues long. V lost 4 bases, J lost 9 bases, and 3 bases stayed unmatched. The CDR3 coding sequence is TGTGCCAGCAGCTCGGACAGGAGTTCACCCCTCCACTTT. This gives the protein CASSSDRSSPLHF.

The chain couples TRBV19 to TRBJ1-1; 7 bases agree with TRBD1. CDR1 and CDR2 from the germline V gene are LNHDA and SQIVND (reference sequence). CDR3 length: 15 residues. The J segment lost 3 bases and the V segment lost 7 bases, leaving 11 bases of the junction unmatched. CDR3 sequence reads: CASTHSGGRDTEAFF. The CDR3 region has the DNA TGTGCCAGTACCCACTCAGGGGGGCGCGACACTGAAGCTTTCTTT.

CDR3 residues: CSVDSNYGYTF. The DNA of the CDR3 is TGCAGCGTCGATAGCAACTATGGCTACACCTTC. The chain is built from TRBV29-1 and TRBJ1-2; unclear D gene. CDR3 length: 11 residues. V was pared by 6 bases and J by 2 bases, with 7 bases between. Germline loops: CDR1 SQVTM, CDR2 ANQGSEA.

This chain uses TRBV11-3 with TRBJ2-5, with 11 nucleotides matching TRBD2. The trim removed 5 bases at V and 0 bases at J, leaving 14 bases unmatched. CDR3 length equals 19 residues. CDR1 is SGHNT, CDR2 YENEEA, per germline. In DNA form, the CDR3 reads TGTGCCAGCAGCCCCCCTCGGGGACTAGCGGCTGATAACCAAGAGACCCAGTACTTC. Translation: CASSPPRGLAADNQETQYF.